This is a list of T cell receptor beta chains from one sample in a study of cytomegalovirus exposure and HLA in healthy donors. Here immunoSEQ multiplex PCR was the method, and the copy in TCRdb shows in-frame clones only, minus some. Its table records tens of thousands of clones. Specimen: PBMCs. These receptors were taken from a man younger than 35 in good health and CMV-seropositive. The CDR3 runs from the conserved cysteine through the conserved F or W. D genes are given only for firm matches. Expanded clones are given a class, and other clones once, few, many or no size at all.

D,J,V,size,DNA,CDR3
TRBD2,TRBJ2-7,TRBV5-1,.,TGCGCCAGCAGCTTGGGACTAGCGGAAGTCTTCTCCTACGAGCAGTACTTC,CASSLGLAEVFSYEQYF
.,TRBJ2-2,TRBV28,.,TGTGCCAGCAGACCCGGCGGAGGCTGGACCGGGGAGCTGTTTTTT,CASRPGGGWTGELFF
TRBD2,TRBJ2-3,TRBV7-2,.,TGTGCCAGCAGCTGGGGGGCGGGGGGTATAGATACGCAGTATTTT,CASSWGAGGIDTQYF
TRBD2,TRBJ2-1,TRBV7-2,.,TGTGCCAGCAGCTTAGCTAGCGGGCAAAATGAGCAGTTCTTC,CASSLASGQNEQFF
.,TRBJ2-7,TRBV11-2,.,TGTGCCAGCAGCTTAGATTATAGCTACGAGCAGTACTTC,CASSLDYSYEQYF
TRBD2,TRBJ2-1,TRBV16,.,TGTGCCAGCAGCCAACCGCCTTTCGGGGAGGGGGAGCAGTTCTTC,CASSQPPFGEGEQFF
.,TRBJ2-3,TRBV7-9,.,TGTGCCAGCAGCTTAAGTACTAGCCTCACAGATACGCAGTATTTT,CASSLSTSLTDTQYF
.,TRBJ1-1,TRBV10-3,.,TGTGCCATCAGTGGGGCGCGCGAGGGCCTGAACACTGAAGCTTTCTTT,CAISGAREGLNTEAFF
.,TRBJ1-5,TRBV6-5,.,TGTGCCAGCAGTCTTTCCGGGACACCTGTCCAGCCCCAGCATTTT,CASSLSGTPVQPQHF
TRBD1,TRBJ1-4,TRBV10-3,.,TGTGCCATCAGTGCAGGACAGGGGGATGAAAAACTGTTTTTT,CAISAGQGDEKLFF
TRBD2,TRBJ2-7,TRBV18,.,TGTGCCAGCTCACCAGTCACGGGAGGTAGATCCTACGAGCAGTACTTC,CASSPVTGGRSYEQYF
.,TRBJ1-2,TRBV7-9,.,TGTGCCAGCAGCCAACCTCCAGGGGTTCATGGCTACACCTTC,CASSQPPGVHGYTF
.,TRBJ2-7,TRBV7-8,.,TGTGCCAGCAGTCTCCGGCCGGCTGGGAGTTCCTACGAGCAGTACTTC,CASSLRPAGSSYEQYF
.,TRBJ1-3,TRBV11-2,.,TGTGCCAGCAGCTTAGACTGGGCAGGGTCATCTGGAAACACCATATATTTT,CASSLDWAGSSGNTIYF
.,TRBJ2-3,TRBV5-4,medium-sized,TGTGCCAGCAGCTTGGCGTCAGATACGCAGTATTTT,CASSLASDTQYF
TRBD2,TRBJ2-7,TRBV18,.,TGTGCCAGCTCACCAGGGACTAGAAGTGAGCAGTACTTC,CASSPGTRSEQYF
TRBD2,TRBJ2-3,TRBV7-2,.,TGTGCCACCCTCGGTAATAGCGGGAATCCAACAGATACGCAGTATTTT,CATLGNSGNPTDTQYF
.,TRBJ2-7,TRBV7-8,.,TGTGCCAGCAGATCAACAGGTCGGTACGAGCAGTACTTC,CASRSTGRYEQYF
.,TRBJ1-2,TRBV7-9,.,TGTGCCAGCAGCTTAGCGATAGCTAACTATGGCTACACCTTC,CASSLAIANYGYTF
TRBD1,TRBJ2-6,TRBV13,.,TGTGCCAGCAGCTTAGGGGACAGGGAGGCCAACGTCCTGACTTTC,CASSLGDREANVLTF
TRBD1,TRBJ2-7,TRBV5-1,.,TGCGCCAGCAGCTTGGAGACAGGGAACGACGAGCAGTACTTC,CASSLETGNDEQYF
.,TRBJ2-2,TRBV6-1,.,TGTGCCAGCGAGAAGGGGTCGGGCACCGGGGAGCTGTTTTTT,CASEKGSGTGELFF
.,TRBJ2-1,TRBV6-5,.,TGTGCCAGCAGTTACGGGGCCAACGCCAATGAGCAGTTCTTC,CASSYGANANEQFF
.,TRBJ2-7,TRBV7-8,.,TGTGCCAGCAGCTTACGGACTTATGCCTACGAGCAGTACTTC,CASSLRTYAYEQYF
TRBD1,TRBJ2-2,TRBV6-1,.,TGTGCCAGCAGTGTACAGGGGGCTGACACCGGGGAGCTGTTTTTT,CASSVQGADTGELFF
.,TRBJ1-1,TRBV5-1,.,TGCGCCAGCAGCCTAGGGGCCAGAAACACTGAAGCTTTCTTT,CASSLGARNTEAFF
.,TRBJ2-3,TRBV7-2,.,TGTGCCAGCAGCTTAGACGGCGGGAGCACAGATACGCAGTATTTT,CASSLDGGSTDTQYF
.,TRBJ1-1,TRBV21-1,.,TGTGCCAGCAGCAAAAATGGTCAGGAGCCGGGGGACACTGAAGCTTTCTTT,CASSKNGQEPGDTEAFF
TRBD2,TRBJ2-1,TRBV19,.,TGTGCCATTAAAGCGGGAGCCTCCTACAATGAGCAGTTCTTC,CAIKAGASYNEQFF
.,TRBJ2-7,TRBV12-1,.,TGTGCCAGCAGCCGCTCCTACCGGGAGGAGGAAATCGGCTACGAGCAGTACTTC,CASSRSYREEEIGYEQYF